Shown below are 19 T cell receptor beta chains from a single sample sequenced in a study of CD8 T cells in ankylosing spondylitis. Whole-study results and caveats: A TCR beta motif of fewer than ten highly homologous variants seemed to mark ankylosing spondylitis blood.

TCRdb fed the 5' RACE reads into MiXCR, producing one record per CDR3 protein. The table includes 750,000 to 850,000 distinct CDR3 sequences, approximately 10% detected once. These TCRs are of unknown antigen specificity. Sequencing was done on a sample of blood, either unsorted or a sorted T cell fraction (not recorded which). These receptors were collected from a male donor with ankylosing spondylitis.

This clonotype was counted between two and nine times. The chain has TRBV10-3 and TRBJ2-7, with D unresolved. The germline gives CDR1 ENHRY, CDR2 SYGVKD. The V end was cut by 5 bases, the J end by 3 bases, with 8 bases between. This CDR3 has 12 amino acids. CDR3 coding DNA: TGTGCCATCAGTAGTATGGTCTACGAGCAGTACTTC. It specifies CAISSMVYEQYF.

A few counts support this clonotype. V usage is TRBV9 and J usage is TRBJ2-2; TRBD2 agrees at 11 bases. The germline V gene has CDR1 SGDLS and CDR2 YYNGEE. Trimming removed 0 bases from V and 6 bases from J; junction bases left unmatched: 7. The CDR3 contains 17 residues. The CDR3, as DNA: TGTGCCAGCAGCGTAGATACTAGCGGGAGACGTGCCGGGGAGCTGTTTTTT. Translating gives CASSVDTSGRRAGELFF.

The chain links TRBV9 to TRBJ1-4; D gene ambiguous. V was clipped by 2 bases and J by 6 bases, with 11 bases between them. The CDR3 runs to 14 residues. Germline V gene sequence: CDR1 SGDLS, CDR2 YYNGEE. CDR3 bases: TGTGCCAGCAGCGTTTCATTTGGGGATGAAAAACTGTTTTTT. The encoded protein is CASSVSFGDEKLFF.

This clonotype came up a few times. This chain connects TRBV9 to TRBJ2-7; D perhaps matches TRBD1 (6 bases). CDR3 size: 13 residues. V shed 3 bases and J shed 12 bases, with 19 bases lying between them. Germline V gene data show CDR1 as SGDLS and CDR2 as YYNGEE. The CDR3, as DNA: TGTGCCAGCAGCGAGGACAGCCTAGGAGTGCCGTACTTC. Translating gives CASSEDSLGVPYF.

This clonotype has at least ten counts. The chain links TRBV12-3 or TRBV12-4 to TRBJ1-4; D is unresolved. The CDR3 consists of 11 residues. V was shortened by 5 bases and J by 3 bases, with 1 base between the two germline ends. DNA for the CDR3: TGTGCCAGCAGTCCTAATGAAAAACTGTTTTTT. Protein product: CASSPNEKLFF.

This clonotype has a count of ten or more. V is TRBV7-2 and J is TRBJ2-3; D possibly uses TRBD1 or TRBD2 (6 bases each). The V gene's germline CDR1 is SGHTA and CDR2 FQGNSA. CDR3 length equals 15 residues. V shed 10 bases and J shed 6 bases, with 23 bases lying between them. In nucleotides, the CDR3 is TGTGCCACCTCTGACACGGGGGCGTATTACGATACGCAGTATTTT. Amino acids: CATSDTGAYYDTQYF. Together with reference TRBV7-2 and TRBJ2-3, the CDR3 gives the full variable domain: GAGVSQSPSNKVTEKGKDVELRCDPISGHTALYWYRQSLGQGLEFLIYFQGNSAPDKSGLPSDRFSAERTGGSVSTLTIQRTQQEDSAVYLCATSDTGAYYDTQYFGPGTRLTVL.

V usage is TRBV15 and J usage is TRBJ2-5; D gene unclear. CDR3 length equals 14 residues. CDR1 is LNHNV and CDR2 is YYDKDF in the germline V gene (reference sequence). V dropped 1 base and J dropped 6 bases, with 12 bases sitting between them. For the CDR3, the DNA is TGTGCCACCAGCAGAGGCGGTCCCGCACAGACCCAGTACTTC. Amino acids: CATSRGGPAQTQYF.

This clonotype has just a few counts. The chain couples TRBV12-3 or TRBV12-4 to TRBJ1-1, with D possibly matching TRBD1 (6 bases). The CDR3 has 16 residues. Trimming took 4 bases from V and 5 from J, leaving 20 bases between them. The chain's CDR3 is CASSWASPIRGTEAFF. DNA of the CDR3: TGTGCCAGCAGTTGGGCAAGTCCTATAAGGGGGACTGAAGCTTTCTTT.

This clonotype was recorded many times. The CDR3 spells CSARGYSYEQYF. The CDR3 DNA reads as TGCAGTGCAAGGGGGTACTCCTACGAGCAGTACTTC. The chain joins TRBV20-1 to TRBJ2-7, with D possibly TRBD1 on 6 matching bases. CDR3 length: 12 residues. V was shortened by 6 bases and J by 0 bases, with 9 bases between the two germline ends. From germline, CDR1 is DFQATT and CDR2 SNEGSKA (reference sequence).

The gene calls are TRBV20-1 and TRBJ2-1; TRBD2 aligns across 12 bases. Germline lookup yields CDR1 DFQATT and CDR2 SNEGSKA (reference sequence). Trimming cost V 5 bases and J 7 bases; bases outside gene matches: 9. The CDR3 covers 15 residues. CDR3 in amino acids: CSAGPSGGARNEQFF. DNA for the CDR3: TGCAGTGCTGGACCTAGCGGGGGGGCGCGGAATGAGCAGTTCTTC.

This sequence joins TRBV15 and TRBJ2-1; the match to TRBD2 covers 8 bases. The CDR3 contains 17 residues. Unmatched junction bases numbered 16, after V lost 5 bases and J lost 7 bases. Germline V CDR1 and CDR2: LNHNV, YYDKDF (reference sequence). CDR3 in DNA: TGTGCCACCAGCTATAACCCGGGCCAGCGGGAGAGGAATGAGCAGTTCTTC. It yields the protein CATSYNPGQRERNEQFF.

This clonotype appeared a few times. The chain links TRBV18 to TRBJ2-1, with D possibly matching TRBD2 (7 bases). V was trimmed by 4 bases and J by 13 bases, leaving 17 bases between them. The CDR3 has 13 amino acids. Germline V gene lookup returns CDR1 KGHSH and CDR2 LQKENI. CDR3 DNA: TGTGCCAGCTCACAGGGGGGGAACAGACTACAGTTCTTC. This sequence encodes CASSQGGNRLQFF.

This clonotype has more than one count but fewer than ten. This chain connects TRBV12-3 or TRBV12-4 to TRBJ1-1; 9 bases agree with TRBD1. The trim removed 6 bases at V and 0 bases at J, leaving 8 bases unmatched. This CDR3 contains 16 residues. The CDR3 sequence: CASRAGTGRVNTEAFF. The CDR3 nucleotides are TGTGCCAGCAGGGCCGGGACAGGGCGGGTGAACACTGAAGCTTTCTTT.

The CDR3 nucleotides read TGTGCCACCAGTGACCTTAACAGGTCAGGAAGGAATGAGCAGTTCTTC. Translation gives CATSDLNRSGRNEQFF. This chain connects TRBV24-1 to TRBJ2-1, with a tentative D call TRBD1 (5 bases). Trimming left V 4 bases short and J 7 bases short, with 19 bases between. This CDR3 comprises 16 residues. CDR1 is KGHDR and CDR2 is SFDVKD in the germline V gene.

The chain couples TRBV20-1 to TRBJ1-2; TRBD1 might be the D (5 bases). Trimming left V 1 base short and J 4 bases short, with 10 bases between. The length of the CDR3 is 13 residues. The germline gives CDR1 DFQATT, CDR2 SNEGSKA (reference sequence). The chain's CDR3 is CSARARGSYGYTF. The CDR3 DNA reads as TGCAGTGCTAGAGCCCGGGGGTCCTATGGCTACACCTTC.

V and J are TRBV4-2 and TRBJ1-6; TRBD1 is a possible D gene (5 bases). The CDR3 length is 16 residues. Trimming removed 4 bases at V and 10 bases at J, with 20 bases between. Germline values: CDR1 LGHNA, CDR2 YNFKEQ. The CDR3 nucleotides read TGTGCCAGCAGCCCTGTAGATGGGGGACCGGGATCACCCCTCCACTTT. Translated, it gives CASSPVDGGPGSPLHF.

This clonotype was observed a handful of times. The chain uses TRBV20-1 and TRBJ1-5, with TRBD1 matching 7 bases. V trimming: 0 bases; J trimming: 7 bases; junction bases outside the gene matches: 6. The CDR3 spans 14 residues. Germline assignment: CDR1 DFQATT and CDR2 SNEGSKA (reference sequence). The CDR3 DNA reads TGCAGTGCTAGAGAAGGGGGCCGGGGACAGCCCCAGCATTTT. Protein product: CSAREGGRGQPQHF.

This clonotype has just a few counts. J is TRBJ2-1 and V is TRBV12-3 or TRBV12-4; 10 nucleotides match TRBD2. With 5 bases clipped from V and 6 bases from J, the junction kept 7 bases outside the gene matches. The CDR3 covers 15 residues. The CDR3 DNA sequence: TGTGCCAGCAGTCCACGAAGCGGGAGGGCCAATGAGCAGTTCTTC. This translates into CASSPRSGRANEQFF.

This clonotype showed up just a few times. The V gene is TRBV7-8, the J gene TRBJ1-2, with D possibly being TRBD1 (5 bases). Trimming took off 2 bases at V and 4 bases at J, with 17 bases between the two ends. This CDR3 comprises 16 residues. Germline CDR1 and CDR2: SGHVS and FQNEAQ. The CDR3 loop is CASSLTRDSLIYGYTF. The CDR3 coding sequence is TGTGCCAGCAGCTTAACGCGCGACAGCCTGATCTATGGCTACACCTTC. Full variable domain (outside the CDR3, taken from reference TRBV7-8 and TRBJ1-2): GAGVSQSPRYKVAKRGQDVALRCDPISGHVSLFWYQQALGQGPEFLTYFQNEAQLDKSGLPSDRFFAERPEGSVSTLKIQRTQQEDSAVYLCASSLTRDSLIYGYTFGSGTRLTVV.